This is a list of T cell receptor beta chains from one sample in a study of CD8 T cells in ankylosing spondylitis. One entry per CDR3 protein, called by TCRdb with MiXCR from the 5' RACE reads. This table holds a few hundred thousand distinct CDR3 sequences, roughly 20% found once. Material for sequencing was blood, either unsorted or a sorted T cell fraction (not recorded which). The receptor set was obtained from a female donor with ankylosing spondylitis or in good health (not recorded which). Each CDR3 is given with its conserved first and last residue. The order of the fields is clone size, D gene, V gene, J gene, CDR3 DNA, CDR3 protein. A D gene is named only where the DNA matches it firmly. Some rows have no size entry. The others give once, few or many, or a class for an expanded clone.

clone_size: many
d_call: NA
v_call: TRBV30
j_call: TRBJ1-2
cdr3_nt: TGTGCCTGGTATAGGGGAAACGGTCTACGAGGCTACACCTTC
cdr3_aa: CAWYRGNGLRGYTF

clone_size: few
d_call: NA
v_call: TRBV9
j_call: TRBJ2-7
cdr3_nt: TGTGCCAGCAGCGTAGAAGGTCTAAGGACGGGCGAGCAGTACTTC
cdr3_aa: CASSVEGLRTGEQYF

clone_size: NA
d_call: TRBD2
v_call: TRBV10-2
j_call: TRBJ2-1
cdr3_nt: TGCGCCAGCTTACTAGGGAGGCTAGCGGGAGGAAATGAGCAGTTCTTC
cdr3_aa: CASLLGRLAGGNEQFF

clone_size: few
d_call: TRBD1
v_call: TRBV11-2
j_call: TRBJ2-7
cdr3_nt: TGTGCCAGCAGCCGATATCTACAGGGGAACGAGCAGTACTTC
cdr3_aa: CASSRYLQGNEQYF

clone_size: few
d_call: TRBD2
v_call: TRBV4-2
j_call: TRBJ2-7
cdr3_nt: TGTGCCAGCAGCCAAGAGTTGAATAGCGGGCCCTACGAGCAGTACTTC
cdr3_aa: CASSQELNSGPYEQYF

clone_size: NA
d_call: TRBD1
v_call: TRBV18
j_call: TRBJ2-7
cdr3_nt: TGTGCCAGCTCACCAGCCGGACAGGGCCGGTTCTCCTACGAGCAGTACTTC
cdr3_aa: CASSPAGQGRFSYEQYF

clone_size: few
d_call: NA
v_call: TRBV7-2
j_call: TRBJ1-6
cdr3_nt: TGTGCCAGCAGCTCGGACGCTTATAATTCACCCCTCCACTTT
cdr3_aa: CASSSDAYNSPLHF

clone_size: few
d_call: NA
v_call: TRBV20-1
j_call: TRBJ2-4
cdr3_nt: TGCAGTGCTAGAGATTTAGGACCCAGGGTTTCCAAAAACATTCAGTACTTC
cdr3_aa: CSARDLGPRVSKNIQYF

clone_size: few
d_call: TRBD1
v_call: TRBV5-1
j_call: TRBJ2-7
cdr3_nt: TGCGCCAGCAGCGCCGGGACAGCTTACTCCTACGAGCAGTACTTC
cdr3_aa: CASSAGTAYSYEQYF

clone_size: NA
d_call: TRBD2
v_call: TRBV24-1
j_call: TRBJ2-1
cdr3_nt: TGTGCCACCAGTGACCCTAGAGCGGGAGGGGACAATGAGCAGTTCTTC
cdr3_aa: CATSDPRAGGDNEQFF

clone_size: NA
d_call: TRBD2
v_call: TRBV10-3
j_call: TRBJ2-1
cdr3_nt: TGTGCCATCAACCCAGGACTAGCGGGAGAAGTTGAGCAGTTCTTC
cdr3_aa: CAINPGLAGEVEQFF

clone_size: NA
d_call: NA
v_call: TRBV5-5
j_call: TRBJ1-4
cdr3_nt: TGTGCCAGCAGCTGGGTAGGGAAGGAAAAACTGTTTTTT
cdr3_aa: CASSWVGKEKLFF

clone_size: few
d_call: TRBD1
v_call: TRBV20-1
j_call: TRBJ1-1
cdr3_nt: TGCAGTGCTAACAAAGGGGGCCCGAACACTGAAGCTTTCTTT
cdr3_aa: CSANKGGPNTEAFF

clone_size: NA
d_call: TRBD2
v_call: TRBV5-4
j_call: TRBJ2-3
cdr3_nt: TGTGCCAGCAGCCTCGCCGGGACTAGGCGTAATACGCAGTATTTT
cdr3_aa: CASSLAGTRRNTQYF

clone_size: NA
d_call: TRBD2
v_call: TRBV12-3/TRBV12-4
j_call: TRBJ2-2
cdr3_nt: TGTGCCAGCAGTTTAAGCGGGAGCAGAACCGGGGAGCTGTTTTTT
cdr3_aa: CASSLSGSRTGELFF

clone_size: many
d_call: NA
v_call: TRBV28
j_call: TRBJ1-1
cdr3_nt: TGTGCCAGCAGTTTCGGGACTGAAGCTTTCTTT
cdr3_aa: CASSFGTEAFF

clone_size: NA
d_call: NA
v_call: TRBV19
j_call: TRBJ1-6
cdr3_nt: TGTGCCAGTAGGATATCAGCCGAACCAGGTTCACCCCTCCACTTT
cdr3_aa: CASRISAEPGSPLHF

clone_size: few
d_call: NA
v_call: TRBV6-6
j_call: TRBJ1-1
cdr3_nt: TGTGCCAGCAGTTTATACGAGGGGGCTGAAGCTTTCTTT
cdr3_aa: CASSLYEGAEAFF

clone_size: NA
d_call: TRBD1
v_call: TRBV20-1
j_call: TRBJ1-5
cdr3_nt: TGCAGTGCCTCTTGGACAGGAGTCAATCAGCCCCAGCATTTT
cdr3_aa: CSASWTGVNQPQHF

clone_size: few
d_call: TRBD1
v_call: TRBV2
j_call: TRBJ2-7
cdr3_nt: TGTGCCAGCAGTCTACCGGGACAGGGGGCCTTTAGCTCCTACGAGCAGTACTTC
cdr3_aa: CASSLPGQGAFSSYEQYF

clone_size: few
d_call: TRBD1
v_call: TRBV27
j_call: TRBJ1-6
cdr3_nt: TGTGCCAGCAGTTTGGACAGGGGATGGTCACCCCTCCACTTT
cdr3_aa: CASSLDRGWSPLHF

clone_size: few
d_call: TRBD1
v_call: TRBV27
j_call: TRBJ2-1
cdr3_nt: TGTGCCAGCCGACCAGACAGGGATATTTACAATGAGCAGTTCTTC
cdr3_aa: CASRPDRDIYNEQFF

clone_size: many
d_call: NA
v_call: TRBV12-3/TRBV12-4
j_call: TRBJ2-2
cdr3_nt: TGTGCCAGCAGTTTGGGGCAGGGGGGCACCGGGGAGCTGTTTTTT
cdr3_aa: CASSLGQGGTGELFF

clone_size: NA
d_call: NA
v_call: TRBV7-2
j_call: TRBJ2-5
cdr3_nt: TGTGCCAGCAGCTTCACGGCCCAAGAGACCCAGTACTTC
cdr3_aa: CASSFTAQETQYF

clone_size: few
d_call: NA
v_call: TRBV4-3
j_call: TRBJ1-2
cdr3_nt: TGCGCCAGCAGCCAAGTAAGGGGAGGCTACACCTTC
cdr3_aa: CASSQVRGGYTF

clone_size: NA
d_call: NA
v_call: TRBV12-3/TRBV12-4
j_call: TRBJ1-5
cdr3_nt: TGTGCCAGCAGTTTTGCAGAAAATCAGCCCCAGCATTTT
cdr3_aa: CASSFAENQPQHF

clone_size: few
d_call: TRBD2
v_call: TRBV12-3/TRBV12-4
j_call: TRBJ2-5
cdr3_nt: TGTGCCAGCAGTTTAGGGTCTAGCGGAGAGACCCAGTACTTC
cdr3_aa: CASSLGSSGETQYF

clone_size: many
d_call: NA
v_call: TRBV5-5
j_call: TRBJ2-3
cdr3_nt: TGTGCCAGCAGCTTGAGGGGGGGAGATACGCAGTATTTT
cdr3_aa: CASSLRGGDTQYF

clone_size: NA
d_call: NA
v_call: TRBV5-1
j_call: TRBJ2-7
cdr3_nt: TGCGCCAGCAGGGACTGGGGGAGCGTGAACGAGCAGTACTTC
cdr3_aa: CASRDWGSVNEQYF

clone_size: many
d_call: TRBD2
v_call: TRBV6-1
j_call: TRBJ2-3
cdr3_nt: TGTGCCAGCAGTGCGAGGGGCGGGAGGGCGACAGATACGCAGTATTTT
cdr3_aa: CASSARGGRATDTQYF

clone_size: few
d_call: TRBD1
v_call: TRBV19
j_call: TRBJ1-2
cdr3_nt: TGTGCCAGTAGTACCCATATCGGGACAGGGACTGGCTACACCTTC
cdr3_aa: CASSTHIGTGTGYTF

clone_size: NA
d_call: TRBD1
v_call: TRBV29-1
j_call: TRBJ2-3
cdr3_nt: TGCAGCGCGGGAACAGGGGCCACGCAGTATTTT
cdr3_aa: CSAGTGATQYF

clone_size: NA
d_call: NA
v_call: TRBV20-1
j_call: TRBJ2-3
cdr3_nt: TGCAGTGCTCGCACGATGGCAGATACGCAGTATTTT
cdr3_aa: CSARTMADTQYF

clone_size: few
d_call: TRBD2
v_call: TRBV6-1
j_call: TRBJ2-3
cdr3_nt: TGTGCCAGCAGTGTGACTAGCGGGAGTAAAGATACGCAGTATTTT
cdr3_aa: CASSVTSGSKDTQYF

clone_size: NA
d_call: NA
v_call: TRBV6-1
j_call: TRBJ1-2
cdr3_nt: TGTGCCAGCAGTGGCAGAGGCGATTATGGCTACACCTTC
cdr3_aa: CASSGRGDYGYTF

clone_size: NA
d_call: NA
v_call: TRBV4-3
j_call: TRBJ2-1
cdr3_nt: TGCGCCAGCAGCCAAGAAGGGGCTCCTCAGGGCTCCTACAATGAGCAGTTCTTC
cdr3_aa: CASSQEGAPQGSYNEQFF

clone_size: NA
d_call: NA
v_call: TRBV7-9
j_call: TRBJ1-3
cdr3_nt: TGTGCCAGCAGCCGGCTAGCTAGCTCTGGAAACACCATATATTTT
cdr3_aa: CASSRLASSGNTIYF

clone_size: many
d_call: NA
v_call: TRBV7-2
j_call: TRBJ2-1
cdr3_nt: TGTGCCAGCAGCTCAAGTACGGGACCGCGGAATGAGCAGTTCTTC
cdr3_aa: CASSSSTGPRNEQFF

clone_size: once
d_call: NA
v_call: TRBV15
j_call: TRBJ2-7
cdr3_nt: TGTGCCACCCGCGAGACGGCCCAGGGCTGGGACGAGCAGTACTTC
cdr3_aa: CATRETAQGWDEQYF

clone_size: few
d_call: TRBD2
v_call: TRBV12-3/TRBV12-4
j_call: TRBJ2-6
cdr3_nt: TGTGCCAGCAGTTTATCGGGAGGCCTTTCTGGGGCCAACGTCCTGACTTTC
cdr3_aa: CASSLSGGLSGANVLTF

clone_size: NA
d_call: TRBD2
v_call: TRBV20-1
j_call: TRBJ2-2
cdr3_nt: TGCAGTGCTAGAGATGCAGCGGGGGTTAACACCGGGGAGCTGTTTTTT
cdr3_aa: CSARDAAGVNTGELFF

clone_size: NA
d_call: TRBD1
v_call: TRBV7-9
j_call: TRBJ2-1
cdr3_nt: TGTGCCAGCAGCCCTTCGGACAGGTTCCATGAGCAGTTCTTC
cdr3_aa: CASSPSDRFHEQFF

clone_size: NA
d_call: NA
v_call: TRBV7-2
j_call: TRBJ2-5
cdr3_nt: TGTGCCAGCAGCCGTTACAGGGGCGGAGGGGAGACCCAGTACTTC
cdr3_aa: CASSRYRGGGETQYF

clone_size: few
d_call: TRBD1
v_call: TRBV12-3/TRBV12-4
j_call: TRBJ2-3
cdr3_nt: TGTGCCAGCAGTTCAGGGGGCTGGGCCCCAGATACGCAGTATTTT
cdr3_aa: CASSSGGWAPDTQYF

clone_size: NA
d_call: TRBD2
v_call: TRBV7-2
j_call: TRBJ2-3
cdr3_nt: TGTGCCAGCAGCTTCAGCGGGAGGGGCGGGGCAGATACGCAGTATTTT
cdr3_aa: CASSFSGRGGADTQYF

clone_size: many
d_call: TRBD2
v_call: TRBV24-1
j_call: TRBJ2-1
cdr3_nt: TGTGCCACCAGTGATTCATCTAGCGGGGCCGGGGATGAGCAGTTCTTC
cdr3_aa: CATSDSSSGAGDEQFF

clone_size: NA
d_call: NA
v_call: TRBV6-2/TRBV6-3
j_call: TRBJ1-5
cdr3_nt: TGTGCCACCGGAGAGCCCAATCAGCCCCAGCATTTT
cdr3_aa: CATGEPNQPQHF

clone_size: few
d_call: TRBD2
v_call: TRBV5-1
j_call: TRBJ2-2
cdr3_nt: TGCGCCAGCAGCTCCACCGGGGGGGACACCGGGGAGCTGTTTTTT
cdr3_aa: CASSSTGGDTGELFF

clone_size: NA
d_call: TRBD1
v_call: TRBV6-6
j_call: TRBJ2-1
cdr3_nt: TGTGCCAGCAGGAAGGGGGCGAATGAGCAGTTCTTC
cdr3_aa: CASRKGANEQFF

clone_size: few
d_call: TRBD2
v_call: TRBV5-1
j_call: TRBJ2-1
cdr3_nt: TGCGCCAGCAGCCCTTCCGGGGGCGGGAGGTACAATGAGCAGTTCTTC
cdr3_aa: CASSPSGGGRYNEQFF

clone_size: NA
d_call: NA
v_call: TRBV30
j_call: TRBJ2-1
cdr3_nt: TGTGCCTGGAGTGCGATACCCTCCTACAATGAGCAGTTCTTC
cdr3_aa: CAWSAIPSYNEQFF

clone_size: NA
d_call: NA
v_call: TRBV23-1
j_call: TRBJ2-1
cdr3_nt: TGCGCCAGCAGTCAAATCATTGGGGCCTACAATGAGCAGTTCTTC
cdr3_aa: CASSQIIGAYNEQFF

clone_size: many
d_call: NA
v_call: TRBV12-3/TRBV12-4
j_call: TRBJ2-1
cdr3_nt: TGTGCCAGCAGTTTTCGGACTGAGCAGTTCTTC
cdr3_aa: CASSFRTEQFF

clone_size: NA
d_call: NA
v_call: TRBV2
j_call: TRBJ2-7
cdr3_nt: TGTGCCAGCAGTGACAGGAACGAGCAGTACTTC
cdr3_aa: CASSDRNEQYF

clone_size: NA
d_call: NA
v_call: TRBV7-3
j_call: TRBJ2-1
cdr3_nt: TGTGCCAGCAGTTTGTCCCTCTACAATGAGCAGTTCTTC
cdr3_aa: CASSLSLYNEQFF

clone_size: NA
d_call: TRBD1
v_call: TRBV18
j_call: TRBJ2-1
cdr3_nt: TGTGCCAGCTCAAACGGACAGGGTTTGTATAATGAGCAGTTCTTC
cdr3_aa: CASSNGQGLYNEQFF

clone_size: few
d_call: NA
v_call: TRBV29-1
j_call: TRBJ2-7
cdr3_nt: TGCAGCGGCTCACTAGGTCCGGCCGAGCAGTACTTC
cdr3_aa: CSGSLGPAEQYF